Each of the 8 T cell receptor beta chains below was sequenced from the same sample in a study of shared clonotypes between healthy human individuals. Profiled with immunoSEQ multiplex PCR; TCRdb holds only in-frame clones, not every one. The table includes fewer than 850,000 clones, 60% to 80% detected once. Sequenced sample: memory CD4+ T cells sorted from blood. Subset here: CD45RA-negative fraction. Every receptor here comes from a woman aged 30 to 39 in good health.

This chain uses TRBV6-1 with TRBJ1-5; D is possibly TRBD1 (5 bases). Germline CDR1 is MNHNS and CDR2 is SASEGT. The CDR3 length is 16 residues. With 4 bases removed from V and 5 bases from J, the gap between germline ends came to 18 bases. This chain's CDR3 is CASSATATRLYQPQHF. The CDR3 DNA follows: TGTGCCAGCAGTGCGACAGCTACCCGATTGTATCAGCCCCAGCATTTT.

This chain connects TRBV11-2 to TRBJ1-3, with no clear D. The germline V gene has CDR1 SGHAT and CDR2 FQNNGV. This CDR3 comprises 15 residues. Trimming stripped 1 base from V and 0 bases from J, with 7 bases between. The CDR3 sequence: CASSLAGASGNTIYF. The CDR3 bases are TGTGCCAGCAGCTTAGCCGGAGCCTCTGGAAACACCATATATTTT.

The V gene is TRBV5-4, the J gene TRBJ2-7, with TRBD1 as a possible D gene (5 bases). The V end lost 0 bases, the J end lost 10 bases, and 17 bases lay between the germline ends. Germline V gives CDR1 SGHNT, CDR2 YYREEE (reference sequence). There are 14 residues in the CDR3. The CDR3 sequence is CASSLEVGLTEQYF. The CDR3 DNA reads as TGTGCCAGCAGCTTGGAGGTAGGGTTGACAGAACAGTACTTC.

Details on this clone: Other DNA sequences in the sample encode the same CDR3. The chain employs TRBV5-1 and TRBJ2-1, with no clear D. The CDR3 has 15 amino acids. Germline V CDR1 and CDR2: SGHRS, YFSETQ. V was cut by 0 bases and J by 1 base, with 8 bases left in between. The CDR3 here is CASSLASLSYNEQFF. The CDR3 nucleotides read TGCGCCAGCAGCTTGGCCAGTTTGTCCTACAATGAGCAGTTCTTC.

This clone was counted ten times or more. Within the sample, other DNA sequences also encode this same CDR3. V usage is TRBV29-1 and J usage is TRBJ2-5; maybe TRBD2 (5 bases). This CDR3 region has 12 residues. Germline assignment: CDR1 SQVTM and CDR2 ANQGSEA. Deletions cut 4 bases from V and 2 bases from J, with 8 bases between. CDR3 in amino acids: CSVGGGQETQYF. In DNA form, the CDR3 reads TGCAGCGTTGGAGGAGGACAAGAGACCCAGTACTTC.

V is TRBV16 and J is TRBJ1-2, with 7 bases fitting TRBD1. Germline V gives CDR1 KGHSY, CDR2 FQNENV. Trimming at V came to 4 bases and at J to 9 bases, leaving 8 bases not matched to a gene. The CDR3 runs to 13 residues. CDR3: CASSPRQGLSYTF. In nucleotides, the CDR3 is TGTGCCAGCAGCCCCCGACAGGGATTGAGCTACACCTTC.

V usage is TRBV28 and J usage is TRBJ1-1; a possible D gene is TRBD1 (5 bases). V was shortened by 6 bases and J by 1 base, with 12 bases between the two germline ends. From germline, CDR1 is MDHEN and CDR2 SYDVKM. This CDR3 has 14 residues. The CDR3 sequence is CASRGTVANTEAFF. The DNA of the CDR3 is TGTGCCAGCAGGGGGACGGTCGCGAACACTGAAGCTTTCTTT.

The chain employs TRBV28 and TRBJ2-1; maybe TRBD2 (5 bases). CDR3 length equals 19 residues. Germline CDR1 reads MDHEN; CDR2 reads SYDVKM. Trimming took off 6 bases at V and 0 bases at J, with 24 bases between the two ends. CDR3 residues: CASSPLGASGDHSYNEQFF. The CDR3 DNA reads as TGTGCCAGCAGCCCCTTGGGAGCGAGCGGAGACCACTCCTACAATGAGCAGTTCTTC.